This T cell receptor (beta chain) came from a study of beta chain features in type 1 diabetes. This clone came up a few times. CDR1 and CDR2 from the germline V gene are MNHEY and SMNVEV (reference sequence). The junction had 2 bases not matched to a gene; V was cut back by 5 bases and J by 0 bases. The length of the CDR3 is 14 residues. Every isolated RNA sample was fully reverse transcribed, so sequencing captured expressed TCRB transcripts. Generated by immunoSEQ multiplex PCR, the TCRdb table keeps only in-frame clones and is missing some. This sample has around 240,000 clones, with about 63% found just once.

The chain employs TRBV27 and TRBJ2-3; 7 bases align to TRBD1. The sequence derives from a man aged 25 to 40 in good health. Sequenced material: naive CD4+ T cells from blood. CDR3 coding DNA: TGTGCCAGCAGTAAGGGACAGAGCACAGATACGCAGTATTTT. This sequence encodes CASSKGQSTDTQYF.